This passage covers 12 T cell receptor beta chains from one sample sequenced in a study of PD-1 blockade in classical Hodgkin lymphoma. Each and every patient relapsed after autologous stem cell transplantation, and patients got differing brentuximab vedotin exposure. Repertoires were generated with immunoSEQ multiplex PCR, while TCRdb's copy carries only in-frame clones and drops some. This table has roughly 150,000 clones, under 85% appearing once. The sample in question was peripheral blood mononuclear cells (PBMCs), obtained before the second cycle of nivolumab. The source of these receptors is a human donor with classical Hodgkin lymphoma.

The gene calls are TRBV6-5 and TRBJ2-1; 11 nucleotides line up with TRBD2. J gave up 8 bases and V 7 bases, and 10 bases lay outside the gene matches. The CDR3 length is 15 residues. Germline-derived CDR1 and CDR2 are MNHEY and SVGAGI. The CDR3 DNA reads TGTGCCAGCACCCTACTAGCGGGGGCGCTGGATGAGCAGTTCTTC. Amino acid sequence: CASTLLAGALDEQFF.

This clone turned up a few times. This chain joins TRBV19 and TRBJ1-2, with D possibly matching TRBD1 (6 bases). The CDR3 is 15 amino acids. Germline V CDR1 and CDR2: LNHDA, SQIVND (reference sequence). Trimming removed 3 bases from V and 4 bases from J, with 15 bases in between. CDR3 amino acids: CASSISGQSRYGYTF. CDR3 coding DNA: TGTGCCAGTAGTATTTCAGGACAGAGCCGCTATGGCTACACCTTC.

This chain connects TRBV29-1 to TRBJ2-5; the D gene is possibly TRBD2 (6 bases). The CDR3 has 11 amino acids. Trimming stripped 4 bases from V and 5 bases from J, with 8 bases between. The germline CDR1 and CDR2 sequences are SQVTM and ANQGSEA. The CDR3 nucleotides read TGCAGCGTTGGAGGGAGGGAGACCCAGTACTTC. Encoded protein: CSVGGRETQYF.

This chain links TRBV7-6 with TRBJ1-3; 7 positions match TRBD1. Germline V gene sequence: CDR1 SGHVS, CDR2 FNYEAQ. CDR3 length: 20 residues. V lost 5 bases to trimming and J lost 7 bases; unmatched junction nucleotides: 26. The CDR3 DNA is TGTGCCAGCAGCCGAGATCGGGGCCCAACCCTCACAGGGGAGGGGAACACCATATATTTT. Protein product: CASSRDRGPTLTGEGNTIYF.

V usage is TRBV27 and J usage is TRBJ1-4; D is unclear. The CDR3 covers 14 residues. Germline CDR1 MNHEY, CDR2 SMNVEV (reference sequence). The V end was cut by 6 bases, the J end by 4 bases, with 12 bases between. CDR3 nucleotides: TGTGCCAGCAGCCACCTCGACCGTAATGAAAAACTGTTTTTT. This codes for CASSHLDRNEKLFF.

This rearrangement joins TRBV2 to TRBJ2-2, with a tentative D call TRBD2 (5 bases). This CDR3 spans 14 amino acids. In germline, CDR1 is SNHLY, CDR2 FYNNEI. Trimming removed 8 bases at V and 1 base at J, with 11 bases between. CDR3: CASQDGLNTGELFF. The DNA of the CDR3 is TGTGCCAGCCAGGACGGACTGAACACCGGGGAGCTGTTTTTT.

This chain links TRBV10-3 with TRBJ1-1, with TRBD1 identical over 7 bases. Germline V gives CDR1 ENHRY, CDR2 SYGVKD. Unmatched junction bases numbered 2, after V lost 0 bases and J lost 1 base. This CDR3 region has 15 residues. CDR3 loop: CAISESGQPNTEAFF. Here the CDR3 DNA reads TGTGCCATCAGTGAGTCGGGACAGCCGAACACTGAAGCTTTCTTT.

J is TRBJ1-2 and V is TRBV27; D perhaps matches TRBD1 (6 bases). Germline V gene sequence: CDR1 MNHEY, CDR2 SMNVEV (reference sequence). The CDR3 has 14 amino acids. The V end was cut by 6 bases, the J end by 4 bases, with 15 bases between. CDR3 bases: TGTGCCAGCAGAGACTCACAGGGTAGCTATGGCTACACCTTC. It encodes CASRDSQGSYGYTF.

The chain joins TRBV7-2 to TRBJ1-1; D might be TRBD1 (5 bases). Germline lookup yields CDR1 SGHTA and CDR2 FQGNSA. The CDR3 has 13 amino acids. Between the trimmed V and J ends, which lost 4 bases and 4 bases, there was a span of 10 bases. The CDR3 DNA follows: TGTGCCAGCAGCTCCATCGGGGGCACTGAAGCTTTCTTT. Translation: CASSSIGGTEAFF.

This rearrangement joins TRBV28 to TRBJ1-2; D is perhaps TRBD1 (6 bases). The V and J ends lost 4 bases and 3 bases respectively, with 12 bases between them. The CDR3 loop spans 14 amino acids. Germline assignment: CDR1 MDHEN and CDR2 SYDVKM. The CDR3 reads CASSSQGPDYGYTF. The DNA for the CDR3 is TGTGCCAGCAGTTCCCAGGGGCCCGACTATGGCTACACCTTC.

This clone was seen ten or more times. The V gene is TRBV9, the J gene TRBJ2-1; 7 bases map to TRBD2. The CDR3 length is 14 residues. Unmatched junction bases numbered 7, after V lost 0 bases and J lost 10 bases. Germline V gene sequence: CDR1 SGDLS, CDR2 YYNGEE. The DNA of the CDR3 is TGTGCCAGCAGCGTAGGCGGGAGAGCTGGCGAGCAGTTCTTC. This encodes CASSVGGRAGEQFF.

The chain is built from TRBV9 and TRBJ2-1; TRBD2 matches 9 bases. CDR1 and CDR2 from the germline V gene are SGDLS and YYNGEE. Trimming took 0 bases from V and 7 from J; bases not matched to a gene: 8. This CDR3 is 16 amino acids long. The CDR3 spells CASSVGLAGKVNEQFF. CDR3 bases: TGTGCCAGCAGCGTAGGGCTAGCGGGGAAAGTGAATGAGCAGTTCTTC.